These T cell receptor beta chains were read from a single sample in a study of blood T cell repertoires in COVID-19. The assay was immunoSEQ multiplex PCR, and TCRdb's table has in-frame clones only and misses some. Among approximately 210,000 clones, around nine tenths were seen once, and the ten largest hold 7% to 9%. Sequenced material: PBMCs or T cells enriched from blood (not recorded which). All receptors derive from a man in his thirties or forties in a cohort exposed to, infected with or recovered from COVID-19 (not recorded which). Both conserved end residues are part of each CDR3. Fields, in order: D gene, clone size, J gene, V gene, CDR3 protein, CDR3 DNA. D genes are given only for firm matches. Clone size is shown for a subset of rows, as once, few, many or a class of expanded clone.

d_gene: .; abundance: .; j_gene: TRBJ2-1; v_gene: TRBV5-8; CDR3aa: CASSDRRRIGNEQFF; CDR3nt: TGTGCCAGCAGTGACCGGCGGAGGATTGGCAATGAGCAGTTCTTC
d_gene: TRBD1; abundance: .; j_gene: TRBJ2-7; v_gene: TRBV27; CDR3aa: CASSLRQGPYEQYF; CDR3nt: TGTGCCAGCAGTCTTAGACAGGGTCCGTACGAGCAGTACTTC
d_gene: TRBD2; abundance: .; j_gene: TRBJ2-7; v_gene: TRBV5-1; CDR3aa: CASSLNTRLAGELSSYEQYF; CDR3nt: TGCGCCAGCAGCCTTAACACCCGACTAGCGGGAGAGTTGAGCTCCTACGAGCAGTACTTC
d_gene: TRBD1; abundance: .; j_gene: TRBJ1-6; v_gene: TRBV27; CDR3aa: CASSRTGANSPLHF; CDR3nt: TGTGCCAGCAGTCGGACAGGGGCAAATTCACCCCTCCACTTT
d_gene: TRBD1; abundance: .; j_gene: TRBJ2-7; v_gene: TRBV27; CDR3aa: CASRRQGGPSGEQYF; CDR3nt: TGTGCCAGCAGGAGACAAGGGGGCCCTTCCGGCGAGCAGTACTTC
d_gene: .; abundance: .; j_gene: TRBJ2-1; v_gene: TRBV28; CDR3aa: CASRRGSGNEQFF; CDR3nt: TGTGCCAGCAGAAGGGGGTCGGGCAATGAGCAGTTCTTC
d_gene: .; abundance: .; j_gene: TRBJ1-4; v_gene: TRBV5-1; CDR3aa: CASSPFGGVPSSPNEKLFF; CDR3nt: TGCGCCAGCAGCCCTTTTGGGGGGGTTCCGAGTTCACCTAATGAAAAACTGTTTTTT
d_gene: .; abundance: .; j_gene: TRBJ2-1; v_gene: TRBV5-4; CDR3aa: CASSLSGGHSVGEQFF; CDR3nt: TGTGCCAGCAGCTTGTCTGGGGGACACTCGGTAGGAGAGCAGTTCTTC
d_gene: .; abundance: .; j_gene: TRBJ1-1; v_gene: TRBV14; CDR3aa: CASSPVLRVNTEAFF; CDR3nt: TGTGCCAGCAGCCCCGTTTTGAGGGTGAACACTGAAGCTTTCTTT
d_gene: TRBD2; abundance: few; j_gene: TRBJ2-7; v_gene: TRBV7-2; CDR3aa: CASSLTSGSADEQYF; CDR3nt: TGTGCCAGCAGCTTAACTAGCGGGAGTGCCGACGAGCAGTACTTC
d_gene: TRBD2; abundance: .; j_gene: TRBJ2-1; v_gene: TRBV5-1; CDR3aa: CASSLARGLAGGEQFF; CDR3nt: TGCGCCAGCAGCTTGGCCCGGGGACTAGCAGGGGGTGAGCAGTTCTTC
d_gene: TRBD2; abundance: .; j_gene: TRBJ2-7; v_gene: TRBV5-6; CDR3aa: CASSLGRLAGRQYF; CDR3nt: TGTGCCAGCAGCTTGGGGCGACTAGCGGGACGTCAGTACTTC
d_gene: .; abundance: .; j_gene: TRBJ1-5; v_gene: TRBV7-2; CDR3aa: CASSLAHFSNQPQHF; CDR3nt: TGTGCCAGCAGCTTAGCGCACTTTAGCAATCAGCCCCAGCATTTT
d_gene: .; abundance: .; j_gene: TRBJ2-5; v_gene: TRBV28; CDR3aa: CASSLYGRGEETQYF; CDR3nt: TGTGCCAGCAGTTTATACGGCAGGGGAGAAGAGACCCAGTACTTC
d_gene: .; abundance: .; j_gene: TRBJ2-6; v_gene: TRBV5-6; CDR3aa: CASSFGGTFSGANVLTF; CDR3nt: TGTGCCAGCAGCTTTGGCGGCACCTTCTCTGGGGCCAACGTCCTGACTTTC
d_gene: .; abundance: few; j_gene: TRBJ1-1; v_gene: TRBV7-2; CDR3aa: CASSLMARRGNTEAFF; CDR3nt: TGTGCCAGCAGCTTAATGGCCCGGCGGGGGAACACTGAAGCTTTCTTT
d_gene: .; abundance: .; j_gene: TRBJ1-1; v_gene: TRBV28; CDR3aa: CASKTGNTEAFF; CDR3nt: TGTGCCAGCAAGACAGGGAACACTGAAGCTTTCTTT
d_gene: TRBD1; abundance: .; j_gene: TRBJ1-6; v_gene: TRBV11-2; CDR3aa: CASSGDRAVYNSPLHF; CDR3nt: TGTGCCAGCAGCGGGGACAGGGCGGTCTATAATTCACCCCTCCACTTT
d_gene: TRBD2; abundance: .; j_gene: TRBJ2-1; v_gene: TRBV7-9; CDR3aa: CASSLAGGGHNEQFF; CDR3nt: TGTGCCAGCAGCTTAGCGGGGGGAGGGCACAATGAGCAGTTCTTC
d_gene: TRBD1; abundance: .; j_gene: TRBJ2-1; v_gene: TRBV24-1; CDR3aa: CATSASGQGYNEQFF; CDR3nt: TGTGCCACCAGTGCATCGGGACAGGGGTACAATGAGCAGTTCTTC
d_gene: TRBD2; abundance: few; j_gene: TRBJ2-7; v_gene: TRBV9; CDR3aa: CASSVGGTSGRIGDEQYF; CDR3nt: TGTGCCAGCAGCGTAGGGGGGACTAGCGGGAGGATAGGCGACGAGCAGTACTTC
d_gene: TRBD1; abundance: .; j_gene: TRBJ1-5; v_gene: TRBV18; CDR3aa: CASSPISGQGQPQHF; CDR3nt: TGTGCCAGCTCACCAATATCGGGACAGGGTCAGCCCCAGCATTTT
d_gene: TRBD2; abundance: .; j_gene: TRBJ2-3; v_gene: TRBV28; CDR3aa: CASSLLAGYSDTQYF; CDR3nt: TGTGCCAGCAGTTTACTAGCGGGTTACTCAGATACGCAGTATTTT
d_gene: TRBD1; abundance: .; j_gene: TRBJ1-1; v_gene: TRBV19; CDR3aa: CASLRGTGGANLEAFF; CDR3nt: TGTGCCAGTCTGAGAGGGACAGGGGGTGCCAACCTTGAAGCTTTCTTT
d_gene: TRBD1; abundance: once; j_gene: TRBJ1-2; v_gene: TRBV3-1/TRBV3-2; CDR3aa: CASSDRDRGNSNYGYTF; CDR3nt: TGTGCCAGCAGCGACCGGGACAGGGGGAATTCTAACTATGGCTACACCTTC
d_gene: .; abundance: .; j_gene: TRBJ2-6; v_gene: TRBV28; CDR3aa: CASSSGQWANVLTF; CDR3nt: TGTGCCAGCAGTTCAGGGCAGTGGGCCAACGTCCTGACTTTC
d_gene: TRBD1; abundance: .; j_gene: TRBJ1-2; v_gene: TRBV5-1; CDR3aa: CASRPTGGANYGYTF; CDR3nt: TGCGCCAGCAGGCCAACAGGGGGGGCGAACTATGGCTACACCTTC
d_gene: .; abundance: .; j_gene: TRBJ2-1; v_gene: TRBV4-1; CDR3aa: CASSQDPNPPGSYNEQFF; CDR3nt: TGCGCCAGCAGCCAAGATCCAAACCCCCCCGGGTCCTACAATGAGCAGTTCTTC
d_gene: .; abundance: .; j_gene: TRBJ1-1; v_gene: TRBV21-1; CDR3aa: CASSKGRGNTEAFF; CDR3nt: TGTGCCAGCAGCAAAGGGCGGGGAAACACTGAAGCTTTCTTT
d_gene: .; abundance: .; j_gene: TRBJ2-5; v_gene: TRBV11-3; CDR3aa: CASSSAEQETQYF; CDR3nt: TGTGCCAGCAGCTCCGCGGAACAAGAGACCCAGTACTTC
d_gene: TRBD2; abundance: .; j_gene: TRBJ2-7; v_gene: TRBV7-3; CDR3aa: CASSSRTSGISEQYF; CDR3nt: TGTGCCAGCAGCTCCCGGACTAGCGGGATAAGTGAGCAGTACTTC
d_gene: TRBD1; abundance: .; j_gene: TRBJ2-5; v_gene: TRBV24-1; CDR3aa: CATSTAGTGAQTQYF; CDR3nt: TGTGCCACCAGCACCGCCGGGACAGGGGCTCAGACCCAGTACTTC
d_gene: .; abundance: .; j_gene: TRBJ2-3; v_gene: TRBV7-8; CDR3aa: CASSLAPGRADTQYF; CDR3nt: TGTGCCAGCAGCTTGGCCCCAGGGCGCGCAGATACGCAGTATTTT
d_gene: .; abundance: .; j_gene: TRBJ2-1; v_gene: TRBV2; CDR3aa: CASSERRGNYNEQFF; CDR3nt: TGTGCCAGCAGTGAGCGAAGAGGGAACTACAATGAGCAGTTCTTC
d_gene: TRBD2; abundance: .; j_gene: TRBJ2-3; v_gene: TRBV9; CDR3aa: CASSVLAGGTDTQYF; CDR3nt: TGTGCCAGCAGCGTACTAGCGGGAGGGACAGATACGCAGTATTTT
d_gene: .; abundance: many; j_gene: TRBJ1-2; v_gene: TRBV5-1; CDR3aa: CASSLDYQGFWGYTF; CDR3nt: TGCGCCAGCAGCTTGGATTACCAGGGGTTCTGGGGCTACACCTTC
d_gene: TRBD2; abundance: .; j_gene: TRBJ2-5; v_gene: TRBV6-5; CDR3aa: CASSYAGTSGQETQYF; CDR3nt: TGTGCCAGCAGTTACGCCGGGACTAGCGGCCAAGAGACCCAGTACTTC
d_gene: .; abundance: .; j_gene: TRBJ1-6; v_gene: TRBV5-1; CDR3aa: CASRVGSSYNSPLHF; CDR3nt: TGCGCCAGCAGAGTTGGGAGCTCCTATAATTCACCCCTCCACTTT